One sample yielded the 2 T cell receptor beta chains listed below, sequenced in a study of cytomegalovirus exposure and HLA in healthy donors. The PCR made use of 60 Vbeta and 13 Jbeta primers. Here immunoSEQ multiplex PCR was the method, and the copy in TCRdb shows in-frame clones only, minus some. The sample shows 130,000 to 150,000 clones, 75% to 80% of them seen only once. The sequencing input was PBMCs. The origin of the receptors is a man aged 35 to 55 in good health and CMV-seropositive.

The genes are TRBV5-1 and TRBJ2-3, with 7 bases lining up with TRBD2. The CDR3 is 13 amino acids. V was clipped by 4 bases and J by 6 bases; unmatched bases: 5. Germline V gene lookup returns CDR1 SGHRS and CDR2 YFSETQ. The CDR3 nucleotides read TGCGCCAGCAGCAGGACTAGTCCCGATACGCAGTATTTT. Translating gives CASSRTSPDTQYF.

This chain joins TRBV4-2 and TRBJ1-5; 8 bases map to TRBD1. This CDR3 region has 15 residues. The J segment lost 6 bases and the V segment lost 6 bases, leaving 10 bases of the junction unmatched. Germline V CDR1 and CDR2: LGHNA, YNFKEQ. The DNA for the CDR3 is TGTGCCAGCAGTCCCGGACAGGGATCGCTTCAGCCCCAGCATTTT. Amino acids: CASSPGQGSLQPQHF.